These 3 T cell receptor beta chains originate from one sample sequenced in a study of T cell repertoires in aging, cancer and after chemotherapy (dated by TCRdb to between 2018 and 2021). Instrument used: Illumina MiSeq. Using a mixed TRB-A/B primer pool, multiplex touch-down PCR amplified rearranged TRB sequences covering the V, D and J segments. Through fastp at Q25 and MiXCR, TCRdb rebuilt clones from the public reads, retaining in-frame beta chains. Here each entry gathers all rows of one CDR3 protein and keeps the most common genes and DNA. Recorded for this sample are around 3,000 distinct CDR3 sequences; around 28% of them occurred a single time. 8.5% to 10% of the sample is in the top ten clones. Instead of sorted cells or RNA, genomic DNA extracted from peripheral blood served as the source for amplifying TCR beta rearrangements. The sequenced material came from blood. The receptor set was obtained from a human donor in good health.

The chain uses TRBV18 and TRBJ2-5; 10 bases fit TRBD1. V lost 0 bases to trimming and J lost 5 bases; unmatched junction nucleotides: 3. Germline V gene data show CDR1 as KGHSH and CDR2 as LQKENI. This CDR3 spans 15 amino acids. CDR3 amino acids: CASSPPTGGSETQYF. CDR3 DNA sequence: TGTGCCAGCTCACCACCGACAGGGGGCTCCGAGACCCAGTACTTC. The variable domain in full, with the rest retrieved from reference TRBV18 and TRBJ2-5, is NAGVMQNPRHLVRRRGQEARLRCSPMKGHSHVYWYRQLPEEGLKFMVYLQKENIIDESGMPKERFSAEFPKEGPSILRIQQVVRGDSAAYFCASSPPTGGSETQYFGPGTRLLVL.

In its sample, this clonotype ranks as medium-sized (0.01 to 0.1%). This sequence joins TRBV30 and TRBJ2-7, with no clear D. Trimming removed 7 bases from V and 7 bases from J, with 11 bases in between. The CDR3 has 10 amino acids. Germline lookup yields CDR1 GTSNPN and CDR2 SVGIG (reference sequence). Here the CDR3 DNA reads TGTGCCTTCGGATCCTGGGAGCAGTACTTC. It codes for CAFGSWEQYF.

Concerning this clonotype: Possible read error: a much larger clone is one base away. Written as DNA, the CDR3 is TGTGCCAGTAGTATTAGGGCGGTAGGGCCCAGAGAGACCCAGTACTTC. Translated, it gives CASSIRAVGPRETQYF. The chain has TRBV19 and TRBJ2-5; D call uncertain. The V gene lost 3 bases and the J gene lost 4 bases, with 18 bases spanning the gap. CDR3 length: 16 residues. CDR1 and CDR2 (germline): LNHDA, SQIVND (reference sequence). The full variable domain, its missing parts supplied by reference TRBV19 and TRBJ2-5, is DGGITQSPKYLFRKEGQNVTLSCEQNLNHDAMYWYRQDPGQGLRLIYYSQIVNDFQKGDIAEGYSVSREKKESFPLTVTSAQKNPTAFYLCASSIRAVGPRETQYFGPGTRLLVL.